A selection of T cell receptor beta chains follows, all from one sample in a study of cytomegalovirus exposure and HLA in healthy donors. Profiled with immunoSEQ multiplex PCR; TCRdb holds only in-frame clones, not every one. This listing includes around 70,000 clones. The sequencing input was PBMCs. The source of these receptors is a man in his forties in good health and CMV-seronegative. CDR3s include the opening cysteine and the closing phenylalanine or tryptophan. D genes are given only for firm matches. Rows may omit the clone size; those that give it use once, few, many or a size class.

v_gene	d_gene	j_gene	abundance	CDR3aa	CDR3nt
TRBV4-1	TRBD2	TRBJ2-3	.	CASSRTSGSEDTQYF	TGCGCCAGCAGCCGGACTAGCGGGAGCGAGGATACGCAGTATTTT
TRBV6-6	.	TRBJ1-1	.	CASSYTATYEAFF	TGTGCCAGCAGTTACACCGCAACTTATGAAGCTTTCTTT
TRBV12-5	TRBD1	TRBJ2-5	.	CASGQQGKETQYF	TGTGCTAGTGGCCAACAGGGGAAAGAGACCCAGTACTTC
TRBV4-2	.	TRBJ2-5	.	CASSQENRMETQYF	TGTGCCAGCAGCCAAGAAAACAGAATGGAGACCCAGTACTTC
TRBV6-5	TRBD1	TRBJ1-3	.	CASEGGFGNTIYF	TGTGCCAGTGAAGGGGGCTTTGGAAACACCATATATTTT
TRBV28	.	TRBJ1-2	.	CASSLDQGHNYGYTF	TGTGCCAGCAGTTTAGACCAGGGACATAACTATGGCTACACCTTC
TRBV6-1	TRBD2	TRBJ2-3	.	CASSASGGAADTQYF	TGTGCCAGCAGTGCTAGCGGGGGGGCCGCAGATACGCAGTATTTT
TRBV4-3	.	TRBJ2-7	.	CASSQERHRPGEQYF	TGCGCCAGCAGCCAAGAACGTCACAGGCCGGGCGAGCAGTACTTC
TRBV6-5	TRBD1	TRBJ2-5	.	CASSSWTGGKETQYF	TGTGCCAGCAGTTCGTGGACAGGGGGGAAGGAGACCCAGTACTTC
TRBV21-1	.	TRBJ2-7	.	CASSKRARDRSNYEQYF	TGTGCCAGCAGCAAAAGGGCCCGGGACAGAAGTAACTACGAGCAGTACTTC
TRBV6-1	.	TRBJ2-1	.	CASSEVGDNEQFF	TGTGCCAGCAGTGAAGTCGGAGACAATGAGCAGTTCTTC
TRBV4-1	TRBD2	TRBJ2-3	.	CASSQEGRGGADTQYF	TGCGCCAGCAGCCAGGAAGGGCGGGGGGGCGCGGATACGCAGTATTTT
TRBV10-1	.	TRBJ1-3	.	CARLPSTGHLRWGNTIYF	TGCGCCAGGCTCCCTAGTACGGGACATTTAAGGTGGGGGAACACCATATATTTT
TRBV10-2	.	TRBJ2-5	.	CASSERVPAGKETQYF	TGCGCCAGCAGTGAGAGGGTACCGGCGGGAAAAGAGACCCAGTACTTC
TRBV11-2	.	TRBJ1-5	.	CASSLLQSNQPQHF	TGTGCCAGCAGCTTACTACAGTCCAATCAGCCCCAGCATTTT
TRBV5-1	TRBD1	TRBJ1-1	.	CASSLGQGYTRRAFF	TGCGCCAGCAGCTTGGGACAGGGGTATACCCGGCGGGCTTTCTTT
TRBV9	.	TRBJ2-7	.	CASSGGSGRSYEQYF	TGTGCCAGCAGCGGAGGGAGTGGCCGCTCCTACGAGCAGTACTTC
TRBV19	.	TRBJ2-7	.	CASSQNAGNLLYEQYF	TGTGCCAGTAGTCAAAACGCAGGGAATCTTCTCTACGAGCAGTACTTC
TRBV4-1	.	TRBJ2-7	.	CASSYGGAGEQYF	TGCGCCAGCAGCTATGGGGGGGCCGGCGAGCAGTACTTC
TRBV9	TRBD1	TRBJ1-3	.	CASSVAAGQGAGGNTIYF	TGTGCCAGCAGCGTAGCGGCCGGACAGGGGGCAGGAGGAAACACCATATATTTT
TRBV29-1	TRBD2	TRBJ2-5	.	CSASSGSREQYF	TGCAGCGCTTCTAGCGGGAGTAGGGAGCAGTACTTC
TRBV6-5	TRBD2	TRBJ2-1	.	CASSYSAGERFDEQFF	TGTGCCAGCAGTTACTCTGCGGGGGAGAGGTTCGATGAGCAGTTCTTC
TRBV6-5	.	TRBJ1-1	.	CASSSPGVSDTEAFF	TGTGCCAGCAGTTCCCCGGGGGTTTCAGACACTGAAGCTTTCTTT
TRBV5-8	.	TRBJ2-3	.	CASSSGSGLYTDTQYF	TGTGCCAGCAGTTCGGGTAGCGGACTTTACACAGATACGCAGTATTTT
TRBV5-1	TRBD1	TRBJ1-6	.	CASSFRDSYNSPLHF	TGCGCCAGCAGCTTCCGGGACAGCTATAATTCACCCCTCCACTTT
TRBV25-1	TRBD1	TRBJ1-5	.	CASSDKTDRDQPQHF	TGTGCCAGCAGTGACAAGACTGACAGGGACCAGCCCCAGCATTTT
TRBV4-3	.	TRBJ2-7	.	CASSPSLLYEQYF	TGCGCCAGCAGCCCCTCCCTACTCTACGAGCAGTACTTC
TRBV25-1	TRBD1	TRBJ1-1	.	CASSDSAHRGHTEAFF	TGTGCCAGCAGCGATTCAGCCCACAGGGGGCACACTGAAGCTTTCTTT
TRBV9	TRBD1	TRBJ1-2	.	CASSLDRGNYGYTF	TGTGCCAGCAGCCTGGACAGGGGGAACTATGGCTACACCTTC
TRBV5-1	TRBD2	TRBJ2-3	.	CASSSSGGALEDTQYF	TGCGCCAGCAGCTCTAGCGGGGGCGCTTTGGAAGATACGCAGTATTTT
TRBV6-6	.	TRBJ1-4	.	CASSYNQGREKLFF	TGTGCCAGCAGTTACAACCAGGGGCGTGAAAAACTGTTTTTT
TRBV4-3	TRBD2	TRBJ2-1	.	CASSLRSSGNNEQFF	TGCGCCAGCAGCCTCCGCTCTAGCGGGAACAATGAGCAGTTCTTC
TRBV7-9	.	TRBJ2-1	.	CASSLADTYNEQFF	TGTGCCAGCAGCTTAGCGGACACATACAATGAGCAGTTCTTC
TRBV10-3	TRBD1	TRBJ1-4	.	CAISDVSGQKNEKLFF	TGTGCCATCAGTGATGTATCGGGACAGAAGAATGAAAAACTGTTTTTT
TRBV4-1	TRBD2	TRBJ2-3	.	CASSQDSLAGYSDTQYF	TGCGCCAGCAGCCAAGACTCGCTAGCGGGGTATTCAGATACGCAGTATTTT
TRBV7-8	TRBD1	TRBJ2-7	.	CASSFSRGPYEQYF	TGTGCCAGCAGCTTCTCCAGGGGGCCCTACGAGCAGTACTTC
TRBV7-2	.	TRBJ2-7	.	CASSLPTTGYEQYF	TGTGCCAGCAGCTTACCAACCACAGGGTACGAGCAGTACTTC
TRBV5-1	.	TRBJ2-7	.	CASSPRDSPYEQYF	TGCGCCAGCAGCCCCAGGGATTCCCCCTACGAGCAGTACTTC
TRBV10-2	.	TRBJ1-1	.	CASSEYRSTEAFF	TGCGCCAGCAGTGAGTACAGGTCCACTGAAGCTTTCTTT
TRBV10-1	TRBD1	TRBJ2-7	.	CASSDPGQGIYEQYF	TGCGCCAGCAGTGATCCGGGACAGGGGATCTACGAGCAGTACTTC
TRBV7-6	.	TRBJ2-7	.	CASSFREEYEQYF	TGTGCCAGCAGTTTCCGGGAAGAATACGAGCAGTACTTC
TRBV2	TRBD2	TRBJ2-7	.	CASREDRTLAGDYEQYF	TGTGCCAGCAGGGAAGACAGGACCCTAGCGGGAGACTACGAGCAGTACTTC
TRBV2	.	TRBJ1-5	.	CASSLELTGSNQPQHF	TGTGCCAGCAGCCTAGAGCTGACCGGCTCCAATCAGCCCCAGCATTTT
TRBV10-3	.	TRBJ2-2	.	CAISEIVGRGPGELFF	TGTGCCATCAGTGAGATTGTAGGCCGAGGGCCTGGGGAGCTGTTTTTT
TRBV6-1	.	TRBJ1-4	.	CASISTNEKLFF	TGTGCCAGCATCTCAACTAATGAAAAACTGTTTTTT
TRBV5-4	TRBD1	TRBJ2-7	.	CASSFYGTGRPYEQYF	TGTGCCAGCAGCTTCTATGGGACAGGGCGTCCCTACGAGCAGTACTTC
TRBV29-1	TRBD2	TRBJ2-3	.	CSVGRGGDTQYF	TGCAGCGTTGGACGCGGGGGAGATACGCAGTATTTT
TRBV5-5	TRBD1	TRBJ1-5	.	CASSVTGPGQPQHF	TGTGCCAGCAGCGTGACAGGGCCGGGGCAGCCCCAGCATTTT
TRBV15	TRBD2	TRBJ2-7	.	CATSRDGRDYEQYF	TGTGCCACCAGCAGAGATGGGAGGGACTACGAGCAGTACTTC
TRBV4-3	.	TRBJ2-1	.	CASSQDLSPSYEQFF	TGCGCCAGCAGCCAAGACTTGTCGCCAAGCTATGAGCAGTTCTTC
TRBV5-1	.	TRBJ1-5	.	CASSLGGQLNQPQHF	TGCGCCAGCAGCTTGGGGGGGCAGTTAAATCAGCCCCAGCATTTT
TRBV7-9	.	TRBJ1-6	.	CASSLVQVNSPLHF	TGTGCCAGCAGCTTAGTACAGGTTAATTCACCCCTCCACTTT
TRBV5-1	.	TRBJ1-1	.	CASSAPVQGWNTEAFF	TGCGCCAGCAGCGCCCCCGTCCAGGGATGGAACACTGAAGCTTTCTTT
TRBV29-1	.	TRBJ1-6	.	CSVEGFEKEFNSPLHF	TGCAGCGTTGAGGGCTTTGAGAAGGAATTTAATTCACCCCTCCACTTT
TRBV9	TRBD2	TRBJ2-5	.	CASSVGLAGEETQYF	TGTGCCAGCAGCGTTGGACTAGCGGGAGAAGAGACCCAGTACTTC
TRBV5-8	TRBD2	TRBJ2-1	medium-sized	CASSPLAGGSNEQFF	TGTGCCAGCAGCCCACTAGCGGGGGGAAGTAATGAGCAGTTCTTC
TRBV5-4	TRBD2	TRBJ2-7	.	CASSLDFPGGEQYF	TGTGCCAGCAGCTTGGACTTCCCGGGGGGTGAGCAGTACTTC
TRBV29-1	TRBD2	TRBJ2-5	.	CSVTSGQETQYF	TGCAGCGTCACTAGCGGACAAGAGACCCAGTACTTC
TRBV10-3	TRBD1	TRBJ2-3	.	CAIASGQSTDTQYF	TGTGCCATCGCTTCGGGACAGAGCACAGATACGCAGTATTTT